This T cell receptor beta chain came from a study of long-term antiretroviral therapy in people with HIV. Study-level results: The ART regimens used between 2004 and 2017 may be less effective than current ones. Post-ART, diversity grew, though it stayed under transplant donor control levels.

As concerns this clone: The antigen remains unidentified.

The run of the v3.0 immunoSEQ assay was at survey level. The repertoire was sequenced with immunoSEQ multiplex PCR; TCRdb's copy has only in-frame clones and lacks some. The repertoire holds about 28,000 clones, with 86% as singletons. No donor had fewer than one pre-ART PBMC sample or fewer than two post-ART PBMC samples. Sequencing used unsorted PBMCs, obtained 0.8 years after starting antiretroviral therapy. This clonotype was sampled from a woman aged 30 to 39 with HIV.

The CDR3 region has the DNA TGTGCCAGCAGGGCAGGAGTGTTCATGAACACTGAAGCTTTCTTT. The encoded protein is CASRAGVFMNTEAFF. The chain carries TRBV6-5 and TRBJ1-1, with D unresolved. Germline V CDR1 and CDR2: MNHEY, SVGAGI. The V end lost 6 bases, the J end lost 0 bases, and 14 bases lay between the germline ends. The CDR3 contains 15 residues.